Listed below are T cell receptor beta chains from one sample, sequenced in a study of blood T cells in healthy people across ages. Via MiXCR, TCRdb re-called the 5' RACE reads, giving one row per CDR3 protein. The table lists around 800,000 distinct CDR3 sequences, 55% to 65% of them singletons. Sequenced material: blood. These receptors were collected from a man aged 30 to 45 in good health. The CDR3 runs from the conserved cysteine through the conserved F or W. A D gene is named only where the DNA matches it firmly. Size is omitted from some rows. Given values are once, few, many or a class for expanded clones.

abundance	d_gene	v_gene	j_gene	CDR3aa	CDR3nt
NA	TRBD1	TRBV7-2	TRBJ1-1	CASSSSGTGADTEAFF	TGTGCCAGCAGCTCCTCCGGGACAGGGGCCGACACTGAAGCTTTCTTT
NA	TRBD2	TRBV7-3	TRBJ2-5	CASSPNGGEETQYF	TGTGCCAGCAGCCCTAACGGGGGGGAAGAGACCCAGTACTTC
once	NA	TRBV2	TRBJ2-3	CASTIVSPGSDTQYF	TGTGCCAGCACCATAGTGAGCCCGGGTTCGGATACGCAGTATTTT
NA	NA	TRBV7-9	TRBJ1-4	CASSLNENEKLFF	TGTGCCAGCAGCTTAAACGAGAATGAAAAACTGTTTTTT
NA	TRBD2	TRBV10-3	TRBJ2-1	CAIGTSGVYNERFF	TGTGCCATCGGGACTAGCGGAGTCTACAATGAGCGGTTCTTC
NA	NA	TRBV7-2	TRBJ2-7	CASAYEQYF	TGTGCCAGTGCCTACGAGCAGTACTTC
NA	TRBD1	TRBV20-1	TRBJ2-7	CSARGIGAGTGTYEQYF	TGCAGTGCTAGGGGTATCGGGGCCGGGACAGGAACCTACGAGCAGTACTTC
few	NA	TRBV18	TRBJ1-2	CASSEDGNYGYTF	TGTGCCAGCTCCGAAGACGGAAACTATGGCTACACCTTC
few	TRBD2	TRBV6-5	TRBJ2-7	CASSYAGAYEQYF	TGTGCCAGCAGTTACGCGGGGGCCTACGAGCAGTACTTC
NA	TRBD2	TRBV6-5	TRBJ2-1	CASSRDAGGPYNEQFF	TGTGCCAGCAGTCGTGATGCGGGGGGGCCATACAATGAGCAGTTCTTC
NA	NA	TRBV28	TRBJ2-1	CASSPRDFEQFF	TGTGCCAGCAGTCCCAGGGATTTTGAGCAGTTCTTC
NA	NA	TRBV9	TRBJ2-1	CASSVEGGVLGNNEQFF	TGTGCCAGCAGCGTAGAAGGCGGGGTACTAGGTAACAATGAGCAGTTCTTC
once	NA	TRBV7-3	TRBJ2-7	CASRKGGSDYEQYF	TGTGCCAGTCGTAAGGGGGGCAGCGACTACGAGCAGTACTTC
few	NA	TRBV2	TRBJ1-5	CASRGSWPQHF	TGTGCCAGCAGGGGGTCTTGGCCCCAGCATTTT
NA	NA	TRBV4-3	TRBJ2-3	CASSQDGQGNTQYF	TGCGCCAGCAGCCAAGACGGTCAGGGCAATACGCAGTATTTT
NA	TRBD2	TRBV10-3	TRBJ2-1	CAISVKTSGNNEQFF	TGTGCCATCAGTGTAAAGACTAGCGGGAACAATGAGCAGTTCTTC
NA	NA	TRBV6-2/TRBV6-3	TRBJ2-5	CASSSELEPSERWKETQYF	TGTGCCAGCAGTTCCGAACTCGAACCTTCGGAGCGATGGAAGGAGACCCAGTACTTC
NA	TRBD2	TRBV7-2	TRBJ2-7	CAGSPVAGEFSYEQYF	TGTGCCGGCAGCCCCGTAGCGGGGGAATTCTCCTACGAGCAGTACTTC
NA	TRBD2	TRBV27	TRBJ2-2	CASRELAWGTGELFF	TGTGCCAGCAGAGAACTAGCGTGGGGAACCGGGGAGCTGTTTTTT
NA	TRBD2	TRBV6-6	TRBJ2-4	CASSEPGGPITIQYF	TGTGCCAGCAGCGAACCGGGGGGTCCGATAACCATTCAGTACTTC
NA	NA	TRBV12-3/TRBV12-4	TRBJ1-6	CASSWGQGHNSPLHF	TGTGCCAGCAGTTGGGGCCAGGGCCACAATTCACCCCTCCACTTT
NA	NA	TRBV4-2	TRBJ1-1	CASSQDEGVYTEAFF	TGTGCCAGCAGCCAAGATGAGGGGGTTTACACTGAAGCTTTCTTT
NA	NA	TRBV5-1	TRBJ2-6	CASSLEGTPYSGANVLTF	TGCGCCAGCAGCTTGGAAGGGACACCATACTCTGGGGCCAACGTCCTGACTTTC
NA	NA	TRBV7-3	TRBJ2-1	CASSLTIGPGRYNEQFF	TGTGCCAGCAGCTTAACGATAGGCCCGGGTAGGTACAATGAGCAGTTCTTC
NA	TRBD1	TRBV3-1	TRBJ2-5	CASSQWTGTEETQYF	TGTGCCAGCAGCCAGTGGACCGGGACAGAAGAGACCCAGTACTTC
NA	TRBD1	TRBV6-4	TRBJ2-7	CASSAGTGKGYEHYF	TGTGCCAGCAGTGCGGGGACAGGAAAAGGATACGAGCACTACTTC
few	NA	TRBV9	TRBJ2-3	CASSVDGDTQYF	TGTGCCAGCAGCGTAGACGGAGATACGCAGTATTTT
few	TRBD1	TRBV7-6	TRBJ2-1	CASSRQGSEQFF	TGTGCCAGCAGCCGACAGGGTAGTGAGCAGTTCTTC
few	NA	TRBV4-2	TRBJ2-7	CASSQPGEYEQYF	TGTGCCAGCAGCCAGCCGGGGGAGTACGAGCAGTACTTC
few	NA	TRBV6-6	TRBJ2-3	CATKAVNTDTQYF	TGTGCCACCAAAGCAGTGAACACAGATACGCAGTATTTT
NA	TRBD1	TRBV10-3	TRBJ2-7	CAISGPGQGPYEQYF	TGTGCCATCAGTGGCCCGGGACAGGGACCCTACGAGCAGTACTTC
NA	NA	TRBV20-1	TRBJ2-4	CSARDVGPAKNIQYF	TGCAGTGCTAGAGATGTAGGACCCGCCAAAAACATTCAGTACTTC
NA	NA	TRBV20-1	TRBJ2-4	CSAVGRGVGSNIQYF	TGCAGTGCTGTCGGAAGGGGGGTCGGTTCTAACATTCAGTACTTC
NA	TRBD2	TRBV6-2/TRBV6-3	TRBJ2-7	CTSSYGGSSYEQYF	TGTACCAGCAGTTACGGGGGGAGCTCCTACGAGCAGTACTTC
NA	TRBD1	TRBV10-3	TRBJ2-6	CAISEHRQGSSGANVLTF	TGTGCCATCAGTGAGCACAGACAGGGCAGCTCTGGGGCCAACGTCCTGACTTTC
NA	NA	TRBV5-6	TRBJ2-1	CASSLEVGANEQFF	TGTGCCAGCAGCTTGGAGGTCGGGGCCAATGAGCAGTTCTTC
few	NA	TRBV5-5	TRBJ1-2	CASSLNTDYGYTF	TGTGCCAGCAGCCTCAACACTGACTATGGCTACACCTTC
NA	NA	TRBV7-2	TRBJ2-5	CASSSEVGQETQYF	TGTGCCAGCAGCAGCGAGGTGGGACAAGAGACCCAGTACTTC
few	TRBD1	TRBV7-9	TRBJ2-3	CASSLGQWGTDTQYF	TGTGCCAGCAGCTTGGGACAGTGGGGCACAGATACGCAGTATTTT
NA	TRBD2	TRBV11-2	TRBJ2-6	CASSFLRRGGLNSGANVLTF	TGTGCCAGCAGCTTCCTGCGACGGGGGGGACTGAACTCTGGGGCCAACGTCCTGACTTTC
NA	TRBD1	TRBV7-2	TRBJ1-1	CASSKRPRGYTEAFF	TGTGCCAGCAGCAAGCGCCCCAGGGGGTATACTGAAGCTTTCTTT
few	TRBD1	TRBV6-2/TRBV6-3	TRBJ2-5	CASSYSARTGLTYF	TGTGCCAGCAGTTACTCGGCCAGGACAGGGCTTACGTACTTC
NA	NA	TRBV6-6	TRBJ2-5	CASSSPGEWMGQYF	TGTGCCAGCAGCTCCCCTGGGGAGTGGATGGGCCAGTACTTC
NA	NA	TRBV14	TRBJ2-1	CASSQVYSSYNEQFF	TGTGCCAGCAGCCAAGTATACAGCTCCTACAATGAGCAGTTCTTC
NA	NA	TRBV12-3/TRBV12-4	TRBJ1-6	CASRGRPYNSPLHF	TGTGCCAGCAGGGGACGGCCCTATAATTCACCCCTCCACTTT
NA	NA	TRBV20-1	TRBJ2-5	CSARDAGWETQYF	TGCAGTGCTAGAGATGCCGGCTGGGAGACCCAGTACTTC
NA	NA	TRBV7-7	TRBJ1-4	CASSSQDWDLFF	TGTGCCAGCAGCTCCCAGGACTGGGATCTGTTTTTT
NA	TRBD1	TRBV5-1	TRBJ2-7	CASSLESIRGQGISKSYEQYF	TGCGCCAGCAGCTTGGAGTCTATTCGGGGACAGGGGATTTCGAAATCTTACGAGCAGTACTTC
NA	NA	TRBV6-5	TRBJ2-7	CASSKTRTAPYEQYF	TGTGCCAGCAGCAAGACCAGGACAGCCCCCTACGAGCAGTACTTC